This passage covers 26 T cell receptor beta chains from one sample sequenced in a study of cytomegalovirus exposure and HLA in healthy donors. PCR employed 60 Vbeta and 13 Jbeta primers. Measured with immunoSEQ multiplex PCR; TCRdb has only the in-frame clones, and not every one. The sample carries approximately 170,000 clones, 76% recorded once. The sample consisted of PBMCs. The origin of the receptors is a female donor in good health and CMV-seronegative.

This chain connects TRBV6-5 to TRBJ2-7; perhaps TRBD2 as D (6 bases). The CDR3 is 15 amino acids. The V end lost 0 bases, the J end lost 3 bases, and 12 bases lay between the germline ends. CDR1 and CDR2 from the germline V gene are MNHEY and SVGAGI. Written as DNA, the CDR3 is TGTGCCAGCAGTTACTCGCCTCGGGGGAACTACGAGCAGTACTTC. This codes for CASSYSPRGNYEQYF.

This clone is a singleton in its sample. J is TRBJ1-1 and V is TRBV5-1; possible D gene TRBD1, 5 bases. Germline CDR1 SGHRS, CDR2 YFSETQ. Trimming pared 5 bases from V and 3 bases from J, leaving 5 bases between. CDR3 length: 11 amino acids. CDR3 region: CASRQDTEAFF. The CDR3 coding sequence is TGCGCCAGCAGACAGGACACTGAAGCTTTCTTT. Together with reference TRBV5-1 and TRBJ1-1, the CDR3 gives the full variable domain: KAGVTQTPRYLIKTRGQQVTLSCSPISGHRSVSWYQQTPGQGLQFLFEYFSETQRNKGNFPGRFSGRQFSNSRSEMNVSTLELGDSALYLCASRQDTEAFFGQGTRLTVV.

The V gene is TRBV5-4, the J gene TRBJ2-2; TRBD2 matches 7 bases. CDR1 and CDR2 (germline): SGHNT, YYREEE (reference sequence). V lost 0 bases to trimming and J lost 0 bases; unmatched junction nucleotides: 5. The CDR3 consists of 17 residues. Here the CDR3 reads CASSLVRTSANTGELFF. For the CDR3, the DNA is TGTGCCAGCAGCTTGGTGCGTACTAGCGCGAACACCGGGGAGCTGTTTTTT.

The chain has TRBV9 and TRBJ2-4; 7 nucleotides align to TRBD1. With V trimmed by 4 bases and J by 5 bases, 6 bases remained unmatched. Germline V CDR1 and CDR2: SGDLS, YYNGEE. The CDR3 contains 14 residues. The DNA of the CDR3 is TGTGCCAGCAGCACCAGCACAGGGGAAAACATTCAGTACTTC. Translated: CASSTSTGENIQYF.

The chain links TRBV7-9 to TRBJ2-6; 7 bases map to TRBD2. The CDR3 length is 16 residues. CDR1 and CDR2 (germline): SEHNR, FQNEAQ (reference sequence). The V and J ends lost 8 bases and 5 bases, in that order; junction bases with no gene match: 12. CDR3 protein: CASPSGGSLWANVLTF. DNA of the CDR3: TGTGCCAGCCCTTCCGGCGGGAGCCTCTGGGCCAACGTCCTGACTTTC.

The gene calls are TRBV7-2 and TRBJ1-1; D is unclear. The germline V gene encodes CDR1 SGHTA and CDR2 FQGNSA. The CDR3 covers 15 residues. Trimming took 5 bases from V and 1 from J, leaving 14 bases between them. The CDR3 DNA sequence: TGTGCCAGCAGCCAACAGATTTTAAGGAACACTGAAGCTTTCTTT. Its translation: CASSQQILRNTEAFF.

J is TRBJ1-1 and V is TRBV20-1; no definite D call. V lost 3 bases, J lost 11 bases, and 13 bases lay in between. Germline CDR1 reads DFQATT; CDR2 reads SNEGSKA (reference sequence). This CDR3 is built from 11 residues. The CDR3 DNA is TGCAGTGCTAGGAACCTGGAGGAGGCTTTCTTT. Encoded protein: CSARNLEEAFF.

The chain combines TRBV12-1 with TRBJ2-7; the table calls TRBD2, which could not be checked here. TRBV12-1 is tagged as a pseudogene. This CDR3 comprises 19 residues. CDR3 nucleotides: TGTGCCAGCAGCGCCTCACCGGGACTAGCGGGAGGGCCGTCCTACGAGCAGTACTTC. Protein product: CASSASPGLAGGPSYEQYF.

The chain combines TRBV7-3 with TRBJ2-1; a possible D gene is TRBD2 (6 bases). Trimming pared 5 bases from V and 1 base from J, leaving 9 bases between. This CDR3 is built from 14 residues. CDR1 is SGHTA and CDR2 is FQGTGA in the germline V gene. The CDR3 coding sequence is TGTGCCAGCAGCCTCCGGGGGTCCTACAATGAGCAGTTCTTC. Its protein is CASSLRGSYNEQFF.

This chain joins TRBV7-2 and TRBJ2-1, with D tentatively TRBD2 (7 bases). Germline V lookup: CDR1 SGHTA, CDR2 FQGNSA. Between the trimmed V and J ends, which lost 7 bases and 0 bases, there was a span of 16 bases. This CDR3 is 16 amino acids long. The CDR3 DNA reads TGTGCCAGCACCAAAAGGGGGGGGAGCTCCTACAATGAGCAGTTCTTC. Translated, it gives CASTKRGGSSYNEQFF. The full variable domain, completed using reference TRBV7-2 and TRBJ2-1, is GAGVSQSPSNKVTEKGKDVELRCDPISGHTALYWYRQSLGQGLEFLIYFQGNSAPDKSGLPSDRFSAERTGGSVSTLTIQRTQQEDSAVYLCASTKRGGSSYNEQFFGPGTRLTVL.

The chain combines TRBV28 with TRBJ2-2; TRBD1 matches at 9 bases. In germline, CDR1 is MDHEN, CDR2 SYDVKM. Trimming took 3 bases from V and 5 from J; bases not matched to a gene: 7. The CDR3 totals 16 residues. CDR3 DNA sequence: TGTGCCAGCAGTTTGAGGGACAGGGTTCTGACCGGGGAGCTGTTTTTT. As protein: CASSLRDRVLTGELFF. The full variable domain, with the rest looked up from reference TRBV28 and TRBJ2-2, is DVKVTQSSRYLVKRTGEKVFLECVQDMDHENMFWYRQDPGLGLRLIYFSYDVKMKEKGDIPEGYSVSREKKERFSLILESASTNQTSMYLCASSLRDRVLTGELFFGEGSRLTVL.

The V gene is TRBV19, the J gene TRBJ1-1, with D perhaps matching TRBD1 (5 bases). V gave up 6 bases and J gave up 1 base, with 15 bases separating them. CDR1 LNHDA and CDR2 SQIVND come from the germline V gene (reference sequence). This CDR3 spans 15 amino acids. The CDR3: CASRRGLPGNTEAFF. The DNA of the CDR3 is TGTGCCAGTAGGAGGGGACTCCCGGGGAACACTGAAGCTTTCTTT.

The CDR3 sequence: CASSLKPQGGVSGDTQYF. CDR3 in DNA: TGCGCCAGCAGCTTGAAACCGCAAGGGGGCGTTAGTGGAGATACGCAGTATTTT. The V call is TRBV5-1, the J call TRBJ2-3, with TRBD1 matching 7 bases. The CDR3 totals 18 residues. V dropped 1 base and J dropped 5; count of bases not matched to a gene: 16. Germline values: CDR1 SGHRS, CDR2 YFSETQ.

The chain is built from TRBV6-6 and TRBJ1-2, with no clear D. The CDR3 runs 13 residues. V dropped 5 bases and J dropped 7 bases, with 14 bases sitting between them. CDR1 and CDR2 from the germline V gene are MNHNY and SVGAGI (reference sequence). CDR3 DNA: TGTGCCAGCAGTCCGACGGCGGGGATTGGCTACACCTTC. The encoded protein is CASSPTAGIGYTF.

In this sample, this clone turned up once. The chain is built from TRBV30 and TRBJ1-1, with D unclear. The germline V gene has CDR1 GTSNPN and CDR2 SVGIG (reference sequence). V was pared by 0 bases and J by 0 bases, with 5 bases between. The CDR3 runs to 13 residues. Written as DNA, the CDR3 is TGTGCCTGGAGTGTACTGGTGAACACTGAAGCTTTCTTT. Amino acids: CAWSVLVNTEAFF.

This chain connects TRBV10-1 to TRBJ2-1; 11 bases match TRBD2. This CDR3 contains 18 residues. Unmatched junction bases numbered 18, after V lost 9 bases and J lost 5 bases. CDR1 and CDR2 from the germline V gene are WNHNN and SYGVQD (reference sequence). The CDR3 DNA follows: TGCGCCAGTGTTTCAAGCATCTACTCTAGCGGGGGGAACAATGAGCAGTTCTTC. It codes for CASVSSIYSSGGNNEQFF.

The chain links TRBV19 to TRBJ1-5; 9 positions agree with TRBD1. CDR3 length: 13 amino acids. V lost 9 bases to trimming and J lost 9 bases; unmatched junction nucleotides: 9. Germline CDR1 LNHDA, CDR2 SQIVND (reference sequence). This CDR3 reads CASKDRGSGPQHF. CDR3 coding DNA: TGTGCCAGCAAGGACAGGGGTTCAGGGCCCCAGCATTTT.

The rearrangement joins TRBV5-1 to TRBJ1-5; D may be TRBD1 (5 bases). The V gene's germline CDR1 is SGHRS and CDR2 YFSETQ. The CDR3 runs to 15 residues. V was clipped by 0 bases and J by 9 bases, with 16 bases between them. Here the CDR3 DNA reads TGCGCCAGCAGCTTGGAGCCAGGGAAGGATCGGCCCCAGCATTTT. This translates into CASSLEPGKDRPQHF.

The chain combines TRBV9 with TRBJ1-2, with 9 bases matching TRBD1. Germline V lookup: CDR1 SGDLS, CDR2 YYNGEE. Losses at the gene ends were 0 bases for V and 8 bases for J; bases not matched to a gene: 8. The CDR3 runs to 15 residues. The CDR3 sequence: CASSVVPGTGGGYTF. For the CDR3, the DNA is TGTGCCAGCAGCGTAGTCCCGGGAACAGGGGGCGGCTACACCTTC. Looking up the rest from reference TRBV9 and TRBJ1-2 gives the full variable domain: DSGVTQTPKHLITATGQRVTLRCSPRSGDLSVYWYQQSLDQGLQFLIQYYNGEERAKGNILERFSAQQFPDLHSELNLSSLELGDSALYFCASSVVPGTGGGYTFGSGTRLTVV.

The chain joins TRBV28 to TRBJ2-7; 13 bases line up with TRBD2. The CDR3 extends over 15 amino acids. Germline CDR1 MDHEN, CDR2 SYDVKM. With 6 bases clipped from V and 7 bases from J, the junction kept 9 bases outside the gene matches. The CDR3 loop is CASSSVAGLAGEQYF. The CDR3 region has the DNA TGTGCCAGCAGCTCCGTTGCGGGACTAGCGGGAGAGCAGTACTTC.

A few counts support this clone. V gene TRBV4-3 combines with J gene TRBJ1-4; no definite D call. V lost 0 bases and J lost 0, with 5 bases in between. This CDR3 is built from 15 residues. The germline gives CDR1 LGHNA, CDR2 YSLEER. The CDR3 is CASSQERATNEKLFF. The CDR3 nucleotides read TGCGCCAGCAGCCAAGAACGGGCAACTAATGAAAAACTGTTTTTT.

The chain joins TRBV18 to TRBJ1-2; 8 positions agree with TRBD1. Germline V CDR1 and CDR2: KGHSH, LQKENI. This CDR3 has 15 residues. J lost 2 bases, V lost 4 bases, and 6 bases had no gene match. The DNA of the CDR3 is TGTGCCAGCTCACACTGGGACAGGCAAAACTATGGCTACACCTTC. Its translation: CASSHWDRQNYGYTF.

This sequence joins TRBV7-9 and TRBJ2-7; 11 positions match TRBD1. CDR3 size: 16 residues. The trim removed 4 bases at V and 0 bases at J, leaving 5 bases unmatched. The germline gives CDR1 SEHNR, CDR2 FQNEAQ (reference sequence). The CDR3 protein is CASSSDRGQFSYEQYF. The DNA of the CDR3 is TGTGCCAGCAGCTCGGACAGGGGGCAATTCTCCTACGAGCAGTACTTC.

J is TRBJ2-7 and V is TRBV7-8; possibly TRBD2 for D (6 bases). V was trimmed by 1 base and J by 4 bases, leaving 14 bases between them. Germline lookup yields CDR1 SGHVS and CDR2 FQNEAQ. This CDR3 comprises 15 residues. CDR3 bases: TGTGCCAGCAGCTTAGGGTCGGGCGGGAAATACGAGCAGTACTTC. Its translation: CASSLGSGGKYEQYF.

The V call is TRBV7-9, the J call TRBJ2-7, with D tentatively TRBD1 (5 bases). The CDR3 consists of 12 residues. The germline CDR1 and CDR2 sequences are SEHNR and FQNEAQ (reference sequence). V lost 5 bases, J lost 13 bases, and 18 bases lay in between. CDR3 sequence reads: CASSMLQGMAYF. The CDR3 nucleotides are TGTGCCAGCAGCATGCTGCAGGGTATGGCATACTTC.

This clone was detected a few times. The V and J genes are TRBV9 and TRBJ2-7; 7 bases agree with TRBD2. This CDR3 has 15 amino acids. V lost 0 bases, J lost 13 bases, and 16 bases stayed unmatched. In germline, CDR1 is SGDLS, CDR2 YYNGEE. The CDR3, as DNA: TGTGCCAGCAGCGTAGGGGGTCGGGCTAGCGGAGATGTCTACTTC. This codes for CASSVGGRASGDVYF.